These T cell receptor beta chains were read from a single sample in a study of T cell repertoires in cytomegalovirus infection. TCRdb analysed the reads with MiXCR anew, one entry per CDR3 protein. Here the sample spans more than 200,000 distinct CDR3 sequences, 9.1% being singletons. Sequencing input: PBMCs. The receptor set was obtained from a human donor in good health (CMV status not recorded). Some clones in this sample may be carry-over from other donors' samples. CDR3s leave out the opening cysteine and the closing phenylalanine or tryptophan. D genes are given only for firm matches. Size is omitted from some rows. Given values are once, few, many or a class for expanded clones.

CDR3 | length | D | V | size
ASGTRGTGNYEQY | 13 | TRBD1 | TRBV6-2/TRBV6-3 | many
ASSTAGPRETQY | 12 | NA | TRBV28 | NA
SVEDATSGGGNTGELF | 16 | TRBD2 | TRBV29-1 | many
ASSLSGLGENIQY | 13 | NA | TRBV19 | few
ASSQEQDYPYNEQF | 14 | NA | TRBV14 | many
ASSLWENDEQY | 11 | NA | TRBV7-2 | many
ASSPLGQGTEAF | 12 | NA | TRBV10-1 | NA
ASSRGQRGGLGQY | 13 | TRBD2 | TRBV7-2 | many
SAKGQATYNSPLH | 13 | TRBD1 | TRBV20-1 | many
ASSSEQTQY | 9 | NA | TRBV6-2/TRBV6-3 | many
ASSDTHRTGGTDTQY | 15 | TRBD1 | TRBV6-6 | few
SARELLVGRATEAF | 14 | NA | TRBV20-1 | many
ASSLDRRGAF | 10 | NA | TRBV7-2 | many
ASSGFRGGANTQY | 13 | TRBD2 | TRBV7-2 | many
ASIESGGRNEQF | 12 | NA | TRBV28 | many
ASSPPIGQGPGELF | 14 | NA | TRBV18 | few
ASTTPRENIQY | 11 | NA | TRBV6-1 | many
ASSLGSISGGANVLT | 15 | NA | TRBV6-6 | many
ASSPGRLNYGYT | 12 | NA | TRBV19 | many
ASSLVQGDTEAF | 12 | NA | TRBV7-8 | many
ASSTRRQNTEAF | 12 | NA | TRBV5-1 | many
SATLDSGTNEKLF | 13 | NA | TRBV20-1 | NA
ASTPEVAGAYNEQF | 14 | TRBD2 | TRBV19 | few
SATPTLWGYT | 10 | NA | TRBV20-1 | many
ASSLSIATGSGNTIY | 15 | NA | TRBV7-2 | many
ASSLGQPLH | 9 | NA | TRBV7-2 | many